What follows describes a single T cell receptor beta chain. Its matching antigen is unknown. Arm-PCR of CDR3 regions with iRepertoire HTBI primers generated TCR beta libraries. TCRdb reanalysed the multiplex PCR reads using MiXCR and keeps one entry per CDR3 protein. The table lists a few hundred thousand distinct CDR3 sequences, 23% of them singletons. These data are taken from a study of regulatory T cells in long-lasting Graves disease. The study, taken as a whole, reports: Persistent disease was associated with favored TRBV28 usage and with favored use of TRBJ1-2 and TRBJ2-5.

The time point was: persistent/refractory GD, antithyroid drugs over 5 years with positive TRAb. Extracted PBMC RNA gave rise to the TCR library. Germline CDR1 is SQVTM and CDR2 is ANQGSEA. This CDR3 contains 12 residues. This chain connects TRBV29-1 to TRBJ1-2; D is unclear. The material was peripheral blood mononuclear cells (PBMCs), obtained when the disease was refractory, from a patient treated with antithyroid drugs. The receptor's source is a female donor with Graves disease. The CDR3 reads CSTAGFRGGYTF. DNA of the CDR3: TGCAGTACTGCAGGTTTTAGAGGTGGCTACACCTTC. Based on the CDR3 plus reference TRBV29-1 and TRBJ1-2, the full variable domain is SAVISQKPSRDICQRGTSLTIQCQVDSQVTMMFWYRQQPGQSLTLIATANQGSEATYESGFVIDKFPISRPNLTFSTLTVSNMSPEDSSIYLCSTAGFRGGYTFGSGTRLTVV.